This T cell receptor (beta chain) comes out of a study of blood T cell repertoires in COVID-19 (dated by TCRdb to 2018 to 2021). Background on the whole study: Samples from collaborators originated in the United States, Italy and Spain and spanned both the acute and convalescent phases of COVID-19. The prospective study material was composed of cDNA or gDNA derived from T cells, B-cell-depleted T cells, or PBMCs. Deeply sampled blood TCRbeta repertoires from subjects exposed to, actively infected with, or recovered from COVID-19 were included in the dataset. The repertoires were released in a freely available public database meant as a resource for research on the immune response to SARS-CoV-2. The samples were drawn from two sources: the first 160 participants of the ongoing ImmuneRACE study, and 950 to 1,500 subjects contributed by 6 global collaborators. Sample metadata almost always included a de-identified subject ID, COVID-19 status, age in years and sex. Where available, HLA class I and class II types were obtained from metadata supplied by the sample provider rather than from assay-based typing. What the authors observed across the whole study: Clinical and demographic metadata were provided uncurated, with the amount varying by source and participant.

This clone was seen once. The antigen it binds to is not known. Qualities for individual bases were not recorded, and no much larger clone is one base off. One collaborating source in Seattle enrolled patients during active infection and followed them longitudinally through the course of disease. The collaborating institutions used their own protocols to collect whole blood in K2EDTA tubes. Collaborator samples were shipped for TCRbeta analysis as frozen whole blood, isolated PBMCs, or DNA extracted from either sample type. TCRbeta CDR3 regions were amplified from genomic DNA using the immunoSEQ Assay, a bias-controlled multiplex PCR. In the authors' own workflow: The number of nucleated cells in each sample was estimated by amplification of reference gene primers within the assay. To quantify the absolute abundance of each unique TCRbeta CDR3 rearrangement, sequence reads were collapsed and filtered. For each sample, productive Simpson clonality was calculated as the square root of Simpson's diversity index over productive rearrangements. The source is immuneACCESS, and TCRdb retained only in-frame sequences with V and J called. Part of the clones is not carried over; for the studies checked, unresolved V genes explain less than half of this, and the remainder is unexplained. V, J and clone size reflect that table, while D and trimming were determined from the DNA. Counted in this sample were fewer than 95,000 clones; 74% of them appeared once. The top ten constitute roughly 4% of the sample.

The germline V and J ends show losses of 5 bases and 0 bases respectively, and no gene match explains 6 bases of the junction. Including cysteine and phenylalanine, the CDR3 has 15 amino acids. CDR3 DNA only is kept here, 45 bases in frame from base 1. The germline V gene yields KGHDR for CDR1 and SFDVKD for CDR2. The clonotype comes from an older man with COVID-19, enrolled during active disease. Sequences were obtained from peripheral blood. The V and J genes are TRBV24-1 and TRBJ2-7; 7 bases in between match TRBD1. This receptor carries the CDR3 CATSGSGGDSYEQYF. The base sequence is TGTGCCACCAGTGGTTCAGGGGGTGACTCCTACGAGCAGTACTTC.